This T cell receptor (beta chain) originates from a study of T-cell memory formation after mild COVID-19. Study-level information: Largely donor-specific TCR clusters were found.

Findings and limits, study-wide: Balance between CD4 and CD8 was seen in clones contracting day 15 to 85, and a CD4+ lean was seen in later expanders. Contracting CD4+ clones sat mainly in CM and EM; CD8+ in EMRA.

This CDR3 region has 14 residues. With 6 bases removed from V and 1 base from J, the gap between germline ends came to 15 bases. The V gene's germline CDR1 is DFQATT and CDR2 SNEGSKA (reference sequence). Only a few counts were recorded for this clonotype. Its antigen is undetermined. Using its own MiXCR run on the 5' RACE reads, TCRdb lists one record per CDR3 protein. Of just over 150,000 distinct CDR3 sequences in the sample, around a third were seen once. The TCR was taken from an adult woman who had mild COVID-19 (a few samples of this study predate the infection). Cell type and time point are not known. The gene calls are TRBV20-1 and TRBJ2-5, with D perhaps assigned TRBD1 or TRBD2 (5 bases each). The specimen was PBMCs or a T cell subset sorted from them (not recorded which). The CDR3 region is CSAAIGTIQETQYF. In DNA, the CDR3 is TGCAGTGCAGCAATAGGGACGATCCAAGAGACCCAGTACTTC.